This TCR beta chain was retrieved from a study of blood T cell repertoires in COVID-19. CDR3 length: 15 amino acids. In germline, CDR1 is MNHEY, CDR2 SVGAGI. V was clipped by 2 bases and J by 7 bases, with 17 bases between them. Recruited during active infection, patients (from Seattle) were subsequently followed longitudinally. In the original analysis: From reference gene primer amplification, estimates of nucleated cell counts were derived. Data came from immunoSEQ multiplex PCR; TCRdb stores just in-frame clones and leaves some out. Clone size and the V and J calls come from that table; the DNA yielded D and trimming. The sample holds about 400,000 clones, about 88% seen once.

Specimen: peripheral blood. The chain uses TRBV6-5 and TRBJ1-2, with D possibly being TRBD1 (6 bases). This clonotype was obtained from a woman aged 55-69 years with COVID-19, enrolled during active disease. Here the CDR3 reads CASSYRDTLNGGYTF. The CDR3 nucleotides are TGTGCCAGCAGTTACCGGGACACCCTAAACGGTGGCTACACCTTC.